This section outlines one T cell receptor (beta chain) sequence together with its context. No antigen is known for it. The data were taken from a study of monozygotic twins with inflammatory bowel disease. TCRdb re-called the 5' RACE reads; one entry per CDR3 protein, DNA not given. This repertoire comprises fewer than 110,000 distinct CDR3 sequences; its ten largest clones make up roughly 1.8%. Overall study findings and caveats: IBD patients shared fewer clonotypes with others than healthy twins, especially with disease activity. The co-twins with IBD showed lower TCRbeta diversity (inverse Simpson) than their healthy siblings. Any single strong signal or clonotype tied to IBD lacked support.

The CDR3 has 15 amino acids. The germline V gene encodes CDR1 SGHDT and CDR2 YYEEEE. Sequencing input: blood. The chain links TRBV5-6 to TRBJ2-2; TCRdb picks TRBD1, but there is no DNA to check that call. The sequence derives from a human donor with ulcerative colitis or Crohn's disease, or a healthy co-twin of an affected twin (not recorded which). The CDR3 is CASSPLPPNTGELFF.